The 21 T cell receptor beta chains reported below all come from one sample, sequenced in a study of CD8+CD57+ T cells in acquired aplastic anemia. Genomic DNA templated the TCR beta VDJ and CDR3 profiling. TCRdb processed the reads anew with MiXCR; each CDR3 protein has one entry. The profile shows 150,000 to 200,000 distinct CDR3 sequences, roughly 47% of them singletons. The sample was sorted CD4+, CD8+, or CD8+CD57+ T cells (not recorded which) from PBMCs. These receptors were obtained from a human donor in good health.

This clonotype was seen many times. The genes are TRBV5-4 and TRBJ2-1; the D gene is possibly TRBD1 (5 bases). V dropped 2 bases and J dropped 3 bases, with 18 bases sitting between them. Germline CDR1 reads SGHNT; CDR2 reads YYREEE (reference sequence). The CDR3 contains 17 residues. The CDR3 protein is CASSFDPGRQFYNEQFF. The CDR3 DNA follows: TGTGCCAGCAGCTTCGATCCGGGCAGACAGTTCTACAATGAGCAGTTCTTC.

The table lists this clonotype with a few counts. The J gene is TRBJ1-4, the V gene TRBV5-4; D not certain. The CDR3 has 16 amino acids. Germline lookup yields CDR1 SGHNT and CDR2 YYREEE (reference sequence). V was pared by 3 bases and J by 2 bases, with 14 bases between. CDR3 region: CASSSSTTDTNEKLFF. CDR3 nucleotide sequence: TGTGCCAGCAGCTCCTCGACTACAGATACTAATGAAAAACTGTTTTTT.

This clonotype was seen at least ten times. J is TRBJ2-7 and V is TRBV10-1; weak D call: TRBD2 (6 bases). The CDR3 length is 10 residues. V was cut by 6 bases and J by 7 bases, with 7 bases left in between. The germline gives CDR1 WNHNN, CDR2 SYGVQD (reference sequence). CDR3 amino acids: CASSRGEQYF. CDR3 nucleotide sequence: TGCGCCAGCAGCCGGGGGGAGCAGTACTTC.

This chain joins TRBV15 and TRBJ1-1; D remains ambiguous. The V end lost 1 base, the J end lost 12 bases, and 12 bases lay between the germline ends. The CDR3 runs to 12 residues. Looked up from germline, CDR1 is LNHNV and CDR2 is YYDKDF (reference sequence). The chain's CDR3 is CATSRGAGETFF. The CDR3 DNA sequence: TGTGCCACCAGCAGAGGGGCGGGTGAGACTTTCTTT.

A word on this clonotype: No conserved phenylalanine or tryptophan is present at the end of the CDR3, so a read error is the likely explanation. Because the CDR3's place on the DNA is in doubt, the DNA is left out and the CDR3 is given as listed by TCRdb. The V and J genes are TRBV7-7 and TRBJ2-6; TRBD2 is the table's D call, not checked against the DNA. Germline CDR1 and CDR2: SSHAT and FNYEAQ (reference sequence). The CDR3 numbers 9 amino acids, ends counted. The CDR3 spells CASSLSPSG.

Many counts were recorded for this clonotype. V is TRBV9 and J is TRBJ1-4, with TRBD1 identical over 8 bases. Germline V gives CDR1 SGDLS, CDR2 YYNGEE. CDR3 length equals 15 residues. Germline trimming cut 4 bases from V and 5 bases from J; bases unmatched to any gene: 7. The CDR3 coding sequence is TGTGCCAGCAGCAGACAAACAGGGGGGAATGAAAAACTGTTTTTT. Translation gives CASSRQTGGNEKLFF.

For the CDR3, the DNA is TGCAGTGCTAGGAGAGGCGGGGGCAGCACAGATACGCAGTATTTT. Its translation: CSARRGGGSTDTQYF. The chain recombines TRBV20-1 with TRBJ2-3; TRBD2 is a possible D gene (7 bases). Germline loops: CDR1 DFQATT, CDR2 SNEGSKA (reference sequence). Trimming cost V 3 bases and J 0 bases, with 13 bases left between them. The CDR3 has 15 residues.

This chain connects TRBV20-1 to TRBJ2-3; weak D call: TRBD2 (5 bases). Germline values: CDR1 DFQATT, CDR2 SNEGSKA (reference sequence). The CDR3 sequence is 12 residues long. The germline V and J ends were trimmed by 4 bases and 11 bases, with 16 bases remaining between them. CDR3 sequence: CSATSWEREQYF. The CDR3 nucleotides read TGCAGTGCTACCAGCTGGGAGCGCGAGCAGTATTTT.

This clonotype was seen many times. The V gene is TRBV20-1, the J gene TRBJ2-3; tentatively, D is TRBD1 or TRBD2 (5 bases each). The germline V gene encodes CDR1 DFQATT and CDR2 SNEGSKA (reference sequence). V lost 5 bases and J lost 1, with 10 bases in between. The CDR3 covers 13 residues. CDR3 nucleotide sequence: TGCAGTGCTGACCGGGACGGCACAGATACGCAGTATTTT. This gives the protein CSADRDGTDTQYF.

The rearrangement joins TRBV2 to TRBJ2-1; D is uncertain. Germline V lookup: CDR1 SNHLY, CDR2 FYNNEI. This CDR3 spans 11 amino acids. V gave up 7 bases and J gave up 9 bases, with 10 bases separating them. The CDR3: CASTLEAEQFF. CDR3 DNA sequence: TGTGCCAGCACCTTAGAGGCTGAGCAGTTCTTC.

The table lists this clonotype with many counts. The CDR3 DNA sequence: TGTGCCAGCAGAGACGCGGGTCTCAATTCACCCCTCCACTTT. This encodes CASRDAGLNSPLHF. V and J are TRBV6-1 and TRBJ1-6; no firm D call. CDR3 length: 14 amino acids. CDR1 is MNHNS and CDR2 is SASEGT in the germline V gene. V lost 6 bases and J lost 7, with 13 bases in between.

This clonotype was counted a few times. V is TRBV6-1 and J is TRBJ1-3; the match to TRBD1 covers 9 bases. There are 13 residues in the CDR3. Germline CDR1 MNHNS, CDR2 SASEGT. J lost 7 bases, V lost 7 bases, and 5 bases had no gene match. The CDR3 loop reads CASTGQGWNTIYF. In nucleotides, the CDR3 is TGTGCCAGCACGGGACAGGGCTGGAACACCATATATTTT.

Judged by abundance, this clonotype is medium-sized. J is TRBJ2-5 and V is TRBV20-1, with a tentative D call TRBD1 (5 bases). This CDR3 spans 14 amino acids. Germline CDR1 and CDR2: DFQATT and SNEGSKA (reference sequence). Deletions cut 4 bases from V and 4 bases from J, with 16 bases between. The CDR3 DNA sequence: TGCAGTGCTAAAGGGCAGGGTGAGCGAGAGACCCAGTACTTC. Translation gives CSAKGQGERETQYF.

This rearrangement joins TRBV2 to TRBJ1-1; 7 positions match TRBD1. The CDR3 loop spans 13 amino acids. V lost 9 bases to trimming and J lost 1 base; unmatched junction nucleotides: 5. CDR1 is SNHLY and CDR2 is FYNNEI in the germline V gene. CDR3 nucleotide sequence: TGTGCCAGTCGGGGACAGCAGAACACTGAAGCTTTCTTT. It translates to CASRGQQNTEAFF.

The chain employs TRBV19 and TRBJ2-7; 7 nucleotides agree with TRBD1. With 3 bases clipped from V and 2 bases from J, the junction kept 4 bases outside the gene matches. CDR3 length: 14 amino acids. CDR1 LNHDA and CDR2 SQIVND come from the germline V gene (reference sequence). The CDR3 loop reads CASSIRQGPYEQYF. CDR3 bases: TGTGCCAGTAGTATTAGACAGGGTCCCTACGAGCAGTACTTC.

V usage is TRBV2 and J usage is TRBJ1-4, with TRBD1 as a possible D gene (5 bases). Germline lookup yields CDR1 SNHLY and CDR2 FYNNEI. The CDR3 covers 15 residues. Trimming shortened V by 5 bases and J by 5 bases, and 15 bases separated the two germline ends. CDR3 sequence (DNA): TGTGCCAGCAGTTTAGGGACCCGGAGGAATGAAAAACTGTTTTTT. Its protein product is CASSLGTRRNEKLFF.

This clonotype was seen at least ten times. This chain connects TRBV7-6 to TRBJ1-5; 7 nucleotides align to TRBD1. From germline, CDR1 is SGHVS and CDR2 FNYEAQ. The CDR3 is 15 amino acids. V dropped 2 bases and J dropped 6; count of bases not matched to a gene: 7. DNA of the CDR3: TGTGCCAGCAGCTTATCTGGGCAGGGGGGTCAGCCCCAGCATTTT. This gives the protein CASSLSGQGGQPQHF.

This clonotype was observed a handful of times. Its ends do not fully match the called genes, so a read error is possible. This sequence joins TRBV5-1 and TRBJ2-1; 9 nucleotides align to TRBD1. Germline values: CDR1 SGHRS, CDR2 YFSETQ. The CDR3 length is 16 residues. CDR3 sequence (DNA): TGCGCCGGCAGCTTCCCTGAACAGGGGGCGTACAATGAGCAGTTCTTC. It is translated as CAGSFPEQGAYNEQFF.

There are many counts of this clonotype. This rearrangement joins TRBV11-2 to TRBJ2-3; 11 bases match TRBD2. Germline values: CDR1 SGHAT, CDR2 FQNNGV. The V and J ends lost 3 bases and 3 bases, in that order; junction bases with no gene match: 5. This CDR3 is 16 amino acids long. The CDR3 here is CASSFSGGAGTDTQYF. As DNA, the CDR3 is TGTGCCAGCAGCTTTAGCGGGGGGGCCGGAACAGATACGCAGTATTTT.

The gene calls are TRBV10-3 and TRBJ2-7; TRBD1 is a possible D gene (5 bases). The CDR3 has 14 residues. V shed 2 bases and J shed 3 bases, with 11 bases lying between them. The germline V gene encodes CDR1 ENHRY and CDR2 SYGVKD. As DNA, the CDR3 is TGTGCCATCAGTGAGGGGCAGGGCGGCTACGAGCAGTACTTC. The encoded protein is CAISEGQGGYEQYF.

This clonotype was found a few times. Germline is not matched at one junction end, which may reflect a read error. The V and J genes are TRBV25-1 and TRBJ1-2; 7 bases fit TRBD1. Germline V CDR1 and CDR2: MGHDK, SYGVNS. The CDR3 is 16 residues long. CDR3 coding DNA: TGTGCCAGCATGGCCCCACAGGGGAACGATGTGGATGGCTGCACCTTC. Translation: CASMAPQGNDVDGCTF.